This T cell receptor (beta chain) was identified during a study of blood T cell repertoires in COVID-19. Study-wide context: Acute-phase and convalescent COVID-19 samples originated in the United States, Italy and Spain. Nucleic acid was either cDNA or gDNA, and it came from T cells, B-cell-depleted T cells, or PBMCs.

Authors' data handling: It was from reference gene primer amplification that nucleated cell counts were estimated. Produced via immunoSEQ multiplex PCR; TCRdb's table is partial and in-frame only. That table furnishes V, J and clone size, whereas the DNA furnished D and trimming. Of about 200,000 clones listed, 85% to 90% are singletons. Per the germline V gene, CDR1 is MNHEY and CDR2 is SMNVEV (reference sequence). J gave up 4 bases and V 4 bases, and 4 bases lay outside the gene matches. The CDR3 is made up of 14 amino acids. Input material: peripheral blood. This chain uses TRBV27 with TRBJ1-5; 7 nucleotides agree with TRBD1. The TCR was taken from a man aged 80 or over with acute or convalescent COVID-19. CDR3 DNA sequence: TGTGCCAGCAGTTCTTGGGACAGTAATCAGCCCCAGCATTTT. Amino acid sequence: CASSSWDSNQPQHF.